Described below is a single T cell receptor beta chain sequence and its context. Its antigen is unknown. The germline V gene encodes CDR1 MNHEY and CDR2 SVGAGI. Trimming left V 6 bases short and J 8 bases short, with 13 bases between. This CDR3 is 12 amino acids long. The data were obtained in a study of neoadjuvant anti-PD-1 for oral cavity cancer. General study results and limits: Each response group had just a few patients in TCR analyses. Higher pretreatment blood Treg/Th17 ratios correlated with higher pretreatment blood and lower post-treatment tumor TCRbeta clonality. Post-treatment tumors with larger preexisting clones showed more shrinkage.

The assay was immunoSEQ multiplex PCR, and TCRdb's table has in-frame clones only and misses some. This sample has approximately 7,100 clones, with more than 50% found just once. The source of this sequence is a person aged 40 to 85 with oral cavity squamous cell carcinoma. The V gene is TRBV6-5, the J gene TRBJ1-2, with D tentatively TRBD1 (6 bases). Specimen: tumor tissue, collected before nivolumab (anti-PD-1) treatment. The DNA for the CDR3 is TGTGCCAGCAGAACTTCAGGGGAAGGCTACACCTTC. This gives the protein CASRTSGEGYTF.